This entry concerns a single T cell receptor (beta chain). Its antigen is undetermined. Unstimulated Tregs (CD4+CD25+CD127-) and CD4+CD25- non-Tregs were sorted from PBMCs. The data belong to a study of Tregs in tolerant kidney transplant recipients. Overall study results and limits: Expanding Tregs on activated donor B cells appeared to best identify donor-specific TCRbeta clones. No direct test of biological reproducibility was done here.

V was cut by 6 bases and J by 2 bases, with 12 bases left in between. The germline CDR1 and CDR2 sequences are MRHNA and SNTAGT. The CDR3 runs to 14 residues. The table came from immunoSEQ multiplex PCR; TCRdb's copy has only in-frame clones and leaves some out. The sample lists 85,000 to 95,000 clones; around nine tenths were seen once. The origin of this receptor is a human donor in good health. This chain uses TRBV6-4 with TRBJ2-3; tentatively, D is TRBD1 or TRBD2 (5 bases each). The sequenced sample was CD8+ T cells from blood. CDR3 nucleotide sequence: TGTGCCAGCAGCTTCCGGGACGCCACAGATACGCAGTATTTT. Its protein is CASSFRDATDTQYF.